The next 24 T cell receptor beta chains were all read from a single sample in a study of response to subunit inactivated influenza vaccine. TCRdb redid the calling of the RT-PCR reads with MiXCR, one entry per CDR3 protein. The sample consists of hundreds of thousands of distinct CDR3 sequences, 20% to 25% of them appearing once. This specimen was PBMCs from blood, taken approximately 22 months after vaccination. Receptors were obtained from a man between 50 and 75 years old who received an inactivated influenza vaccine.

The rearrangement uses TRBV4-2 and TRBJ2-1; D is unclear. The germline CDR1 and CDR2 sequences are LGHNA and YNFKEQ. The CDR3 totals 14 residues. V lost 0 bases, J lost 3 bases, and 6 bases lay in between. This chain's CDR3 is CASSQDPLYNEQFF. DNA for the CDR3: TGTGCCAGCAGCCAAGATCCACTCTACAATGAGCAGTTCTTC.

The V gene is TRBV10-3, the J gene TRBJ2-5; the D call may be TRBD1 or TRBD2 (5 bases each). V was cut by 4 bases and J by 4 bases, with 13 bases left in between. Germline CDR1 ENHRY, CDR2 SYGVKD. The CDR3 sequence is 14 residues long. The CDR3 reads CAISVGAGRETQYF. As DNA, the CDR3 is TGTGCCATCAGTGTAGGGGCAGGGAGAGAGACCCAGTACTTC.

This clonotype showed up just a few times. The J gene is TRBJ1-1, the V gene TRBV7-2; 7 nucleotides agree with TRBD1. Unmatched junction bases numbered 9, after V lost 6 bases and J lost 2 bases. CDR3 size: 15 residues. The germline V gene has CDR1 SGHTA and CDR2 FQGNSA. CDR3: CASRDRQGKNTEAFF. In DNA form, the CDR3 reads TGTGCCAGCAGAGATCGACAGGGTAAAAACACTGAAGCTTTCTTT. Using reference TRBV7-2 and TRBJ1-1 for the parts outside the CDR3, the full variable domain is GAGVSQSPSNKVTEKGKDVELRCDPISGHTALYWYRQSLGQGLEFLIYFQGNSAPDKSGLPSDRFSAERTGGSVSTLTIQRTQQEDSAVYLCASRDRQGKNTEAFFGQGTRLTVV.

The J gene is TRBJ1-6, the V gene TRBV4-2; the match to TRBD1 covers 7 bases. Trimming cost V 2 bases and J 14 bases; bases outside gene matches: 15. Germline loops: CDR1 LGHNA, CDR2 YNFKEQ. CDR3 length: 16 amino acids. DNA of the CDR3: TGTGCCAGCAGCCAACGTCGACAGGGCTACAATTCGGCCCTCCACTTT. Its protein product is CASSQRRQGYNSALHF.

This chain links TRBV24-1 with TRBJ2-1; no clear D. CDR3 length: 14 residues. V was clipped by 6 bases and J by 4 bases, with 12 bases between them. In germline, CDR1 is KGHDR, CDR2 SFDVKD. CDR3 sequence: CATSRSQPYNEQFF. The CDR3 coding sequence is TGTGCCACCAGTCGGTCACAGCCTTACAATGAGCAGTTCTTC.

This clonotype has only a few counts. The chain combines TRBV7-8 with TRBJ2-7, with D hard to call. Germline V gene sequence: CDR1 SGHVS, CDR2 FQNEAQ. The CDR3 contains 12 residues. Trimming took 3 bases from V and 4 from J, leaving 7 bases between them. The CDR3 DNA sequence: TGTGCCAGCAGCTTTTCGTTGTACGAGCAGTACTTC. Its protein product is CASSFSLYEQYF.

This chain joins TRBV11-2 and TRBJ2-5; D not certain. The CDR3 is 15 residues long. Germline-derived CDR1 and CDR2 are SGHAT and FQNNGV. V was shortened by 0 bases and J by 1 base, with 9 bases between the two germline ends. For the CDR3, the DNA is TGTGCCAGCAGCTTAGAACCCAGTTCCCAAGAGACCCAGTACTTC. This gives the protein CASSLEPSSQETQYF.

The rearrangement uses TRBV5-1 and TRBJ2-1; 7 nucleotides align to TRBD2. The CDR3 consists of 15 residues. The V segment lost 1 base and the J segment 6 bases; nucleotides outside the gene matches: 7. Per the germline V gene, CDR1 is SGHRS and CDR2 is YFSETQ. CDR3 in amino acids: CASSLLGGGSNEQFF. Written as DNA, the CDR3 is TGCGCCAGCAGCTTGTTGGGGGGGGGATCCAATGAGCAGTTCTTC.

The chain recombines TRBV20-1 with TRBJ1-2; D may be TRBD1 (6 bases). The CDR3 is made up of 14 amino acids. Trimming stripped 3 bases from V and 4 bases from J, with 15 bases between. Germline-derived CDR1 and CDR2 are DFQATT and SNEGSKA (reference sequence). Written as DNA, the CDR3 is TGCAGTGCTAGGGCTGGGGGGGGCGCCTATGGCTACACCTTC. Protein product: CSARAGGGAYGYTF.

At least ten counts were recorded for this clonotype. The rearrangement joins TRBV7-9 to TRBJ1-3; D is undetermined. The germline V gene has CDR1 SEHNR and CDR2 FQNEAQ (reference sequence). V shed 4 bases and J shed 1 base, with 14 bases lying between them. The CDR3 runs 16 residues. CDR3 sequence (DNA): TGTGCCAGCAGCTCCCCCTTGTTCGGTTCTGGAAACACCATATATTTT. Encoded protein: CASSSPLFGSGNTIYF.

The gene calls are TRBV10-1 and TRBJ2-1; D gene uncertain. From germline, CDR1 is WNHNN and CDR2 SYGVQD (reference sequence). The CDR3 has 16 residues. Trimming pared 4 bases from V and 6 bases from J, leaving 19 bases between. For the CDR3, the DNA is TGCGCCAGCAGTGTCCCCGTGGTAGCTAAAGGCAATGAGCAGTTCTTC. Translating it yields CASSVPVVAKGNEQFF.

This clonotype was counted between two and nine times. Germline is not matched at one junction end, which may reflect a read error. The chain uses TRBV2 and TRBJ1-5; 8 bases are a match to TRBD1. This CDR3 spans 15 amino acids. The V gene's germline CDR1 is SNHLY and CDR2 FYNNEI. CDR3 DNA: TGTGCCAGCAGTACCGGGACAGGCGCCTATCACCCCCAGCATTTT. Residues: CASSTGTGAYHPQHF.

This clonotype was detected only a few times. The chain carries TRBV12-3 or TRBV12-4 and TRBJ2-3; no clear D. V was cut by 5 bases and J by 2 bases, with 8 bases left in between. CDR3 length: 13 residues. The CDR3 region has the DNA TGTGCCAGCAGTCCCCGGCCCACAGATACGCAGTATTTT. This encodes CASSPRPTDTQYF.

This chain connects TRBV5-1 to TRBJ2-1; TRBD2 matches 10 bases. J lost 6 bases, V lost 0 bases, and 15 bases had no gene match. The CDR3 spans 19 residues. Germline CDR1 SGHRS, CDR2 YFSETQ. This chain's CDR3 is CASSLEGSGRPLKFNEQFF. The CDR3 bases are TGCGCCAGCAGCTTGGAGGGTAGCGGGAGGCCCTTGAAATTCAATGAGCAGTTCTTC.

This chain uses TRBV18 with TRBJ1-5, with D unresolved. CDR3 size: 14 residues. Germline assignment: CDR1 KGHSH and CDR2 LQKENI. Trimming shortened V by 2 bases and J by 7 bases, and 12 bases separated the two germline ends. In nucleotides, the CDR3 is TGTGCCAGCTCACCAAATTCTGTCGGGCAGCCCCAGCATTTT. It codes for CASSPNSVGQPQHF. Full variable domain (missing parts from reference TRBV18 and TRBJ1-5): NAGVMQNPRHLVRRRGQEARLRCSPMKGHSHVYWYRQLPEEGLKFMVYLQKENIIDESGMPKERFSAEFPKEGPSILRIQQVVRGDSAAYFCASSPNSVGQPQHFGDGTRLSIL.

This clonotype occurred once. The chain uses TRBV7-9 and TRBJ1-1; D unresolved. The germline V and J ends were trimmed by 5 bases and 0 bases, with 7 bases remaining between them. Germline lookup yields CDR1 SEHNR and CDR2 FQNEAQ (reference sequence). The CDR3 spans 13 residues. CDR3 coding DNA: TGTGCCAGCAGCCGCAAAGTGAACACTGAAGCTTTCTTT. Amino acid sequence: CASSRKVNTEAFF.

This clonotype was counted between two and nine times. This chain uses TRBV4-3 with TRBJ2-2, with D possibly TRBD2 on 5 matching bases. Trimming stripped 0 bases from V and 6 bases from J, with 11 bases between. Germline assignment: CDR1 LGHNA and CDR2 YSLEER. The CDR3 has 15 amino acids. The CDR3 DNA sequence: TGCGCCAGCAGCCAAGAGGCTAGCTTCGCCGGGGAGCTGTTTTTT. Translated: CASSQEASFAGELFF.

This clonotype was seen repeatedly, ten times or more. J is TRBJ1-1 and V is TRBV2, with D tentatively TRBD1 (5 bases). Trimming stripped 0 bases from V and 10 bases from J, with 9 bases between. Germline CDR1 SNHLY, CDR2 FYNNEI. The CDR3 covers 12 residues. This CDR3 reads CASSEAGVRAFF. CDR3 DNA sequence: TGTGCCAGCAGTGAAGCAGGGGTACGAGCTTTCTTT.

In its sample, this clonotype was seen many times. CDR3 sequence (DNA): TGCGCCAGCAGCGATTGGGGGACAGTTAACACTGAAGCTTTCTTT. This encodes CASSDWGTVNTEAFF. The chain links TRBV5-1 to TRBJ1-1, with 7 bases lining up with TRBD1. CDR1 and CDR2 (germline): SGHRS, YFSETQ. The length of the CDR3 is 15 residues. Trimming cost V 4 bases and J 2 bases; bases outside gene matches: 8.

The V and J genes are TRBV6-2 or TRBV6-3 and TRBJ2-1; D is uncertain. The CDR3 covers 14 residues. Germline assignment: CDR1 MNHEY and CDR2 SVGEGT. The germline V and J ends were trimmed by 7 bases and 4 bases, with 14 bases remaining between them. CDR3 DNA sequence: TGTGCCAGCAACCGTCGGGCAGTTTACAATGAGCAGTTCTTC. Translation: CASNRRAVYNEQFF.

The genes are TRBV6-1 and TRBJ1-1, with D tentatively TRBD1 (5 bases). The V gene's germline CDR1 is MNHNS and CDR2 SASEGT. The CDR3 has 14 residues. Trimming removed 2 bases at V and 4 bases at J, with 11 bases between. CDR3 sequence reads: CASSEPTGGTEAFF. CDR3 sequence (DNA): TGTGCCAGCAGTGAACCCACCGGGGGCACTGAAGCTTTCTTT.

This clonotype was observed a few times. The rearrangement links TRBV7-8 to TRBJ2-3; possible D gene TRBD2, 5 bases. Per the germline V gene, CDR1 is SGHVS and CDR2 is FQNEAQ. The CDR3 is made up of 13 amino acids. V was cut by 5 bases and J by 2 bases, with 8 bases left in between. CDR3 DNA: TGTGCCAGCAGCCGAGGGAACACAGATACGCAGTATTTT. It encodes CASSRGNTDTQYF.

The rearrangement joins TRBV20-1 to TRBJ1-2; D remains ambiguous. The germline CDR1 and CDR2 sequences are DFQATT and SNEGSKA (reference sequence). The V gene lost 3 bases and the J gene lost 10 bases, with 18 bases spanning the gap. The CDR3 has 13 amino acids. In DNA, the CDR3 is TGCAGTGCTAGTGATGGGCCCGGACGAGACTACACCTTC. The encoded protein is CSASDGPGRDYTF.

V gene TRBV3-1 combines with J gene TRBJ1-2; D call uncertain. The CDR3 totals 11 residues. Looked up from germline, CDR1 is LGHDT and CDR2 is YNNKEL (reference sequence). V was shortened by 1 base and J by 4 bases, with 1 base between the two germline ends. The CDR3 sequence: CASSQAYGYTF. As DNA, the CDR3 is TGTGCCAGCAGCCAAGCCTATGGCTACACCTTC.